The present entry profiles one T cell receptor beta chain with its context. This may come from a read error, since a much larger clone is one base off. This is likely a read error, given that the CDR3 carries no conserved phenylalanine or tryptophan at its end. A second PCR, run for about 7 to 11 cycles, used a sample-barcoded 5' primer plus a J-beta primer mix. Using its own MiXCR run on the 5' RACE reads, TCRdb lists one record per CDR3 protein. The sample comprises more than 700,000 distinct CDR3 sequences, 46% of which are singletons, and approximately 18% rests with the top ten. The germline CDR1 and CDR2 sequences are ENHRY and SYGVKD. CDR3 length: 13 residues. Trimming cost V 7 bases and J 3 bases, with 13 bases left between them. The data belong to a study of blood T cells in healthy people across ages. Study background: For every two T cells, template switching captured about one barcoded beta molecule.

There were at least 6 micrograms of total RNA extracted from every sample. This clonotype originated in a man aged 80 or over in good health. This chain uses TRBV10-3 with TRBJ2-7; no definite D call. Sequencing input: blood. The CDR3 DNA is TGTGCCATCAAGGGCAGTGCTAACTACGAGCAGTACCTC. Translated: CAIKGSANYEQYL.